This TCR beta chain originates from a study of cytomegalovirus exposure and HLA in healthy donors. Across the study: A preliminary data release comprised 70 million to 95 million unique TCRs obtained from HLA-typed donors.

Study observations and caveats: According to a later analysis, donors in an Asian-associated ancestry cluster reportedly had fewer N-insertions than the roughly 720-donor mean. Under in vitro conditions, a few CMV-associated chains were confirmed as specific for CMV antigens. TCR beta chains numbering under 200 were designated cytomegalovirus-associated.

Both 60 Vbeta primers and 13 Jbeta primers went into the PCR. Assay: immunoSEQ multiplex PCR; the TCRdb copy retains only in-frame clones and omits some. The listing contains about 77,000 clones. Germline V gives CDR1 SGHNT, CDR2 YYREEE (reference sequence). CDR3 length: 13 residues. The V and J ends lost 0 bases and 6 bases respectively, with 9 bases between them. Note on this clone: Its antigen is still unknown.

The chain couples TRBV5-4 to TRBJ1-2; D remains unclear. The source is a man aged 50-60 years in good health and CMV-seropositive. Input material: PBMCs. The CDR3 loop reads CASSLARLHGYTF. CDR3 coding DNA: TGTGCCAGCAGCTTGGCGCGGCTCCATGGCTACACCTTC. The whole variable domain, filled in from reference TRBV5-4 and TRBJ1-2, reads ETGVTQSPTHLIKTRGQQVTLRCSSQSGHNTVSWYQQALGQGPQFIFQYYREEENGRGNFPPRFSGLQFPNYSSELNVNALELDDSALYLCASSLARLHGYTFGSGTRLTVV.